These T cell receptor beta chains were read from a single sample in a study of blood T cell repertoires in COVID-19. This table comes from immunoSEQ multiplex PCR, and its TCRdb copy is limited to in-frame clones, with some not included. The sample records about 360,000 clones, over 75% being singletons. Input material: PBMCs or T cells enriched from blood (not recorded which). These receptors were taken from a woman aged 40 to 50 with acute COVID-19. Both conserved end residues are part of each CDR3. Fields, in order: J gene, V gene, clone size, D gene, CDR3 DNA, CDR3 protein. D genes are given only for firm matches. Clone size is not always given. Where it is, it says once, few, many or a class for expanded clones.

J gene: TRBJ1-1; V gene: TRBV5-1; clone size: .; D gene: .; CDR3 DNA: TGCGCCAGCAGCTTGCGGCAGGCGAACACTGAAGCTTTCTTT; CDR3 protein: CASSLRQANTEAFF
J gene: TRBJ2-6; V gene: TRBV5-1; clone size: .; D gene: .; CDR3 DNA: TGCGCCAGTAGAGGTCTTGGGGGGGCCAACGTCCTGACTTTC; CDR3 protein: CASRGLGGANVLTF
J gene: TRBJ1-1; V gene: TRBV10-1; clone size: once; D gene: .; CDR3 DNA: TGCGCCAGCACTAACGGACAGAACACTGAAGCTTTCTTT; CDR3 protein: CASTNGQNTEAFF
J gene: TRBJ1-3; V gene: TRBV6-5; clone size: .; D gene: .; CDR3 DNA: TGTGCCAGCAGTACAGGGACCGGAGGAAACACCATATATTTT; CDR3 protein: CASSTGTGGNTIYF
J gene: TRBJ2-1; V gene: TRBV5-8; clone size: .; D gene: .; CDR3 DNA: TGTGCCAGCAGCAAGAAAAATAGGCTAACGGGTCCCTTCTACAATGAGCAGTTCTTC; CDR3 protein: CASSKKNRLTGPFYNEQFF
J gene: TRBJ1-5; V gene: TRBV19; clone size: .; D gene: .; CDR3 DNA: TGTGCCAGTAGTAATGGAGGGAAGAGGGGCAATCAGCCCCAGCATTTT; CDR3 protein: CASSNGGKRGNQPQHF
J gene: TRBJ1-2; V gene: TRBV7-9; clone size: few; D gene: .; CDR3 DNA: TGTGCCAGCAGCTTAGAGGTGGGAGTCTATGGCTACACCTTC; CDR3 protein: CASSLEVGVYGYTF
J gene: TRBJ1-6; V gene: TRBV6-5; clone size: .; D gene: .; CDR3 DNA: TGTGCCAGCAGTTACTCGAGGACAGAAAATTCACCCCTCCACTTT; CDR3 protein: CASSYSRTENSPLHF
J gene: TRBJ2-7; V gene: TRBV28; clone size: .; D gene: .; CDR3 DNA: TGTGCCAGCAGTCTGTCAGGGGCCGGAGGTGAGCAGTACTTC; CDR3 protein: CASSLSGAGGEQYF
J gene: TRBJ1-4; V gene: TRBV3-1/TRBV3-2; clone size: .; D gene: TRBD1; CDR3 DNA: TGTGCCAGCAGCCAATCTGCGCCGGGACAGGGGGTTGAAAAACTGTTTTTT; CDR3 protein: CASSQSAPGQGVEKLFF
J gene: TRBJ2-2; V gene: TRBV19; clone size: once; D gene: .; CDR3 DNA: TGTGCCAGTAACCCCGCACAGGGTGGTGCAGGGGAGCTGTTTTTT; CDR3 protein: CASNPAQGGAGELFF
J gene: TRBJ1-3; V gene: TRBV6-5; clone size: .; D gene: .; CDR3 DNA: TGTGCCAGCACCGACAGGCGAGGAAGGAACACCATATATTTT; CDR3 protein: CASTDRRGRNTIYF
J gene: TRBJ1-1; V gene: TRBV10-3; clone size: once; D gene: .; CDR3 DNA: TGTGCCATCAGTGATTCATCCGGGCCGGGAACTGAAGCTTTCTTT; CDR3 protein: CAISDSSGPGTEAFF
J gene: TRBJ1-5; V gene: TRBV10-3; clone size: .; D gene: TRBD1; CDR3 DNA: TGTGCCATCAGCCAGACAGGGTCCATGAATAGTAATAATCAGCCCCAGCATTTT; CDR3 protein: CAISQTGSMNSNNQPQHF
J gene: TRBJ2-1; V gene: TRBV4-2; clone size: .; D gene: .; CDR3 DNA: TGTGCCAGCAGCCAGATGGCGGGGCCTGTGCAGTTCTTC; CDR3 protein: CASSQMAGPVQFF
J gene: TRBJ1-5; V gene: TRBV19; clone size: .; D gene: TRBD1; CDR3 DNA: TGTGCCAGTAGTGACAGGGATGGGGTGTATAGCAATCAGCCCCAGCATTTT; CDR3 protein: CASSDRDGVYSNQPQHF
J gene: TRBJ1-4; V gene: TRBV5-6; clone size: once; D gene: .; CDR3 DNA: TGTGCCAGCAGCTCAGGGCCTTTGAGGGGGAAACTGTTTTTT; CDR3 protein: CASSSGPLRGKLFF
J gene: TRBJ2-3; V gene: TRBV5-5; clone size: .; D gene: TRBD2; CDR3 DNA: TGTGCCAGCAGCTTTTCACTAGCGGGTACACTAAGCACAGATACGCAGTATTTT; CDR3 protein: CASSFSLAGTLSTDTQYF
J gene: TRBJ1-2; V gene: TRBV11-2; clone size: .; D gene: TRBD1; CDR3 DNA: TGTGCCAGCAGCTTAGAGCAGGCAGGGGGAAATGGCTACACCTTC; CDR3 protein: CASSLEQAGGNGYTF
J gene: TRBJ1-1; V gene: TRBV7-8; clone size: .; D gene: .; CDR3 DNA: TGTGCCAGCAGCTTAGGACAGGAGAACACTGAAGCTTTCTTT; CDR3 protein: CASSLGQENTEAFF
J gene: TRBJ1-2; V gene: TRBV7-9; clone size: .; D gene: TRBD1; CDR3 DNA: TGTGCCAGCAGCTTGGGAGCCGGGACAGGGAACTATGGCTACACCTTC; CDR3 protein: CASSLGAGTGNYGYTF
J gene: TRBJ2-5; V gene: TRBV3-1/TRBV3-2; clone size: .; D gene: TRBD2; CDR3 DNA: TGTGCCAGCAGCCTCCCTCTAGCGGGGGGGCGGGGGACCCAGTACTTC; CDR3 protein: CASSLPLAGGRGTQYF
J gene: TRBJ1-6; V gene: TRBV14; clone size: .; D gene: .; CDR3 DNA: TGTGCCAGCAGCGCAAATATGGGAGCTTCACCCCTCCACTTT; CDR3 protein: CASSANMGASPLHF
J gene: TRBJ1-1; V gene: TRBV5-1; clone size: once; D gene: .; CDR3 DNA: TGCGCCAGCGGGTGGGGGCTAAACACTGAAGCTTTCTTT; CDR3 protein: CASGWGLNTEAFF
J gene: TRBJ1-2; V gene: TRBV11-2; clone size: .; D gene: .; CDR3 DNA: TGTGCCAGCAGCTTACGAGCTAACTATGGCTACACCTTC; CDR3 protein: CASSLRANYGYTF
J gene: TRBJ1-4; V gene: TRBV27; clone size: .; D gene: .; CDR3 DNA: TGTGCCAGCAGTTTAGAGTTCGGGAGGGAAAAACTGTTTTTT; CDR3 protein: CASSLEFGREKLFF
J gene: TRBJ1-4; V gene: TRBV13; clone size: .; D gene: .; CDR3 DNA: TGTGCCAGCAGCCCCAGGGATTATAGCGAAAAACTGTTTTTT; CDR3 protein: CASSPRDYSEKLFF
J gene: TRBJ1-1; V gene: TRBV30; clone size: .; D gene: .; CDR3 DNA: TGTGCCTGGACGGCGACCGGGTATACGGCTTTCTTT; CDR3 protein: CAWTATGYTAFF
J gene: TRBJ2-2; V gene: TRBV6-5; clone size: .; D gene: .; CDR3 DNA: TGTGCCAGCAGTTACAAAGGACATATCACCGGGGAGCTGTTTTTT; CDR3 protein: CASSYKGHITGELFF
J gene: TRBJ2-7; V gene: TRBV11-2; clone size: few; D gene: TRBD1; CDR3 DNA: TGTGCCAGCAGCTGGGGACAGGGCAACTACGAGCAGTACTTC; CDR3 protein: CASSWGQGNYEQYF
J gene: TRBJ1-2; V gene: TRBV2; clone size: .; D gene: TRBD1; CDR3 DNA: TGTGCCAGCAGGATGGACAGGGGAGGTGGCTACACCTTC; CDR3 protein: CASRMDRGGGYTF
J gene: TRBJ2-7; V gene: TRBV19; clone size: once; D gene: TRBD2; CDR3 DNA: TGTGCCAGTAGTATAGTAGGCGGGGGGGCCTACGAGCAGTACTTC; CDR3 protein: CASSIVGGGAYEQYF
J gene: TRBJ1-2; V gene: TRBV12-3/TRBV12-4; clone size: .; D gene: .; CDR3 DNA: TGTGCCAGCGGTCGACAGTTATACTATGGCTACACCTTC; CDR3 protein: CASGRQLYYGYTF
J gene: TRBJ1-2; V gene: TRBV19; clone size: .; D gene: .; CDR3 DNA: TGTGCCACCCACCCCCCAGGGTCCCCTAACTATGGCTACACCTTC; CDR3 protein: CATHPPGSPNYGYTF
J gene: TRBJ1-2; V gene: TRBV29-1; clone size: .; D gene: .; CDR3 DNA: TGCAGCGTTAACATCGCCCATGGCTACACCTTC; CDR3 protein: CSVNIAHGYTF
J gene: TRBJ2-3; V gene: TRBV5-4; clone size: .; D gene: TRBD1; CDR3 DNA: TGTGCCAGCAGCCCCGCTGGGGCAGGGGGTGCAGATACGCAGTATTTT; CDR3 protein: CASSPAGAGGADTQYF
J gene: TRBJ1-1; V gene: TRBV2; clone size: .; D gene: .; CDR3 DNA: TGTGCCAGCAAACAAACAGGGTACACTGAAGCTTTCTTT; CDR3 protein: CASKQTGYTEAFF
J gene: TRBJ1-4; V gene: TRBV5-5; clone size: .; D gene: .; CDR3 DNA: TGTGCCAGCAGCTCCCTGGGAGGGGGAGAGGAAAAACTGTTTTTT; CDR3 protein: CASSSLGGGEEKLFF
J gene: TRBJ2-3; V gene: TRBV9; clone size: .; D gene: TRBD2; CDR3 DNA: TGTGCCAGCAGCGCGGGAGCGGGGGATACGCAGTATTTT; CDR3 protein: CASSAGAGDTQYF
J gene: TRBJ1-4; V gene: TRBV30; clone size: .; D gene: .; CDR3 DNA: TGTGCCTGGAGTCCAACGACGACAGTATTTAATGAAAAACTGTTTTTT; CDR3 protein: CAWSPTTTVFNEKLFF
J gene: TRBJ2-2; V gene: TRBV6-5; clone size: .; D gene: .; CDR3 DNA: TGTGCCAGCAGGCCGACAGCCCTAAGCACCGGGGAGCTGTTTTTT; CDR3 protein: CASRPTALSTGELFF
J gene: TRBJ2-5; V gene: TRBV30; clone size: .; D gene: .; CDR3 DNA: TGTGCCTGGAGTGTAGGGTGGGCAGGGGCCGGGACCCAGTACTTC; CDR3 protein: CAWSVGWAGAGTQYF
J gene: TRBJ2-5; V gene: TRBV19; clone size: .; D gene: TRBD2; CDR3 DNA: TGTGCCAGTATGGGGCGACTAGCGGGGGGGCCTGGAGAGACCCAGTACTTC; CDR3 protein: CASMGRLAGGPGETQYF
J gene: TRBJ1-4; V gene: TRBV19; clone size: .; D gene: .; CDR3 DNA: TGTGCCAGTAGTACCCGGGGTGAAAAACTGTTTTTT; CDR3 protein: CASSTRGEKLFF
J gene: TRBJ2-2; V gene: TRBV3-1/TRBV3-2; clone size: .; D gene: .; CDR3 DNA: TGTGCCAGCAGCCAAGATTTGGGCTCGGGAAACACCGGGGAGCTGTTTTTT; CDR3 protein: CASSQDLGSGNTGELFF
J gene: TRBJ2-7; V gene: TRBV4-1; clone size: few; D gene: .; CDR3 DNA: TGCGCCAGCAGCCAAGAACTTTCCTACGAGCAGTACTTC; CDR3 protein: CASSQELSYEQYF
J gene: TRBJ1-4; V gene: TRBV2; clone size: .; D gene: TRBD1; CDR3 DNA: TGTGCCAGCAGTTGGGACAGCCAAAATGAAAAACTGTTTTTT; CDR3 protein: CASSWDSQNEKLFF
J gene: TRBJ1-1; V gene: TRBV29-1; clone size: .; D gene: .; CDR3 DNA: TGCAGCGTTGAAGGCCTAGGGGGCACTGAAGCTTTCTTT; CDR3 protein: CSVEGLGGTEAFF
J gene: TRBJ2-5; V gene: TRBV5-1; clone size: few; D gene: .; CDR3 DNA: TGCGCCAGCAGCTTCAGCGCCACGATCAGAGTACAAGAGACCCAGTACTTC; CDR3 protein: CASSFSATIRVQETQYF
J gene: TRBJ2-7; V gene: TRBV5-1; clone size: few; D gene: TRBD1; CDR3 DNA: TGCGCCAGCAGCTCCGACGGGACAGGGGGCCTCGAGCAGTACTTC; CDR3 protein: CASSSDGTGGLEQYF
J gene: TRBJ2-4; V gene: TRBV13; clone size: few; D gene: TRBD1; CDR3 DNA: TGTGCCAGCAGCTTCAGGGGGCGATCCGGCATTCAGTACTTC; CDR3 protein: CASSFRGRSGIQYF
J gene: TRBJ2-3; V gene: TRBV30; clone size: once; D gene: TRBD2; CDR3 DNA: TGTGCCTGGAGTGTACGAGGACTAGCGCTGGATACGCAGTATTTT; CDR3 protein: CAWSVRGLALDTQYF
J gene: TRBJ1-2; V gene: TRBV19; clone size: .; D gene: .; CDR3 DNA: TGTGCCAGTAGTATAGTAACAGGACAGTACCTCTATGGCTACACCTTC; CDR3 protein: CASSIVTGQYLYGYTF
J gene: TRBJ1-4; V gene: TRBV7-9; clone size: .; D gene: .; CDR3 DNA: TGTGCCAGCAGCGATACAGGGCAACTAGGGGAAAAACTGTTTTTT; CDR3 protein: CASSDTGQLGEKLFF
J gene: TRBJ2-1; V gene: TRBV5-1; clone size: .; D gene: .; CDR3 DNA: TGCGCCAGCAGCTCGGGGGGCGACAATGAGCAGTTCTTC; CDR3 protein: CASSSGGDNEQFF
J gene: TRBJ1-1; V gene: TRBV25-1; clone size: .; D gene: .; CDR3 DNA: TGTGCCAGCACGCTCCTTTATGTGGAGGAGGCTTTCTTT; CDR3 protein: CASTLLYVEEAFF
J gene: TRBJ2-5; V gene: TRBV5-1; clone size: once; D gene: TRBD2; CDR3 DNA: TGCGCCAGCAGCTTGGGACTAGCGGGGGGACATCAAGAGACCCAGTACTTC; CDR3 protein: CASSLGLAGGHQETQYF